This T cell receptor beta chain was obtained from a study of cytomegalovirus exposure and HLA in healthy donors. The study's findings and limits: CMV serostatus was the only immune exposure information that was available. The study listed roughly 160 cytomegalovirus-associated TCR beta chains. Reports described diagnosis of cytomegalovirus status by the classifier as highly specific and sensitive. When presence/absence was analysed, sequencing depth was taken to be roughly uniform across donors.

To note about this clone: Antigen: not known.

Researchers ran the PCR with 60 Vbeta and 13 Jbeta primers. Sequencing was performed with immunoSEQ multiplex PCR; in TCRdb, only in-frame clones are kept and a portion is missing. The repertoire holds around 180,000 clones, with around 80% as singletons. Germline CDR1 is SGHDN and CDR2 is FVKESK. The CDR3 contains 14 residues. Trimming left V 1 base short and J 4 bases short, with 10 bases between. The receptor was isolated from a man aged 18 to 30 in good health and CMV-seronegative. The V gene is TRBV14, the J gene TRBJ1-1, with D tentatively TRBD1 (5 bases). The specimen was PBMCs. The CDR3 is CASSQVPGGTEAFF. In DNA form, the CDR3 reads TGTGCCAGCAGCCAAGTCCCCGGGGGCACTGAAGCTTTCTTT.